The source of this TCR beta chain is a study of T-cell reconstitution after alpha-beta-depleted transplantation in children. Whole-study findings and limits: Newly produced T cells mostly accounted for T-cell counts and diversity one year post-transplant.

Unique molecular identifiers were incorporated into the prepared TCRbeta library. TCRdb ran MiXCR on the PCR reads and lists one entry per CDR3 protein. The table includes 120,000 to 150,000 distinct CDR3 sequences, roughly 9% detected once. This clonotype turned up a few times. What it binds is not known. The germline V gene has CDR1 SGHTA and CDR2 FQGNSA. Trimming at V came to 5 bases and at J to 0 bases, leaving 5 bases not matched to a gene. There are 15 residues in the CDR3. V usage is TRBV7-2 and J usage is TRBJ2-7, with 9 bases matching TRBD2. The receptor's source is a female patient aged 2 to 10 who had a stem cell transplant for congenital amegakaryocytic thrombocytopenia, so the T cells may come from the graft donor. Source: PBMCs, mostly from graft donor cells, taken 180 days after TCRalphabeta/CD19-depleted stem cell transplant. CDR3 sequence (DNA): TGTGCCAGCAGCCCTAGCGGGAAGAGCTCCTACGAGCAGTACTTC. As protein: CASSPSGKSSYEQYF.